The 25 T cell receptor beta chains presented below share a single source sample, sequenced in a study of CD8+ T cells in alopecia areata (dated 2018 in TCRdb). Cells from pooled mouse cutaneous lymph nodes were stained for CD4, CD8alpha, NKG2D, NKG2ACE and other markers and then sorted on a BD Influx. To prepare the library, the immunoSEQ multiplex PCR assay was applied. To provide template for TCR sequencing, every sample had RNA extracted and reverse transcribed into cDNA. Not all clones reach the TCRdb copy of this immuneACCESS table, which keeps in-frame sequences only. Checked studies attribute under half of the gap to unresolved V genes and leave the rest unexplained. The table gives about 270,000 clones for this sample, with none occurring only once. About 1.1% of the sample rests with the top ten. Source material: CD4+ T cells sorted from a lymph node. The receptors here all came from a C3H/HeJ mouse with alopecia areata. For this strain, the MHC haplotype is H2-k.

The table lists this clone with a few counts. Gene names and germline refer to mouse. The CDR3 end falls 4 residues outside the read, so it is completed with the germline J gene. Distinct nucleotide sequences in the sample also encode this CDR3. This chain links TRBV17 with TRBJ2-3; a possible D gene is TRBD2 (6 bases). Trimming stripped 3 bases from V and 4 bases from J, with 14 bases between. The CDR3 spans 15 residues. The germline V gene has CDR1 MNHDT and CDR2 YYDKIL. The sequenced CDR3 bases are TGTGCTAGCAGTAGCCGGGCGGGGGGTACAGAA. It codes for CASSSRAGGTE. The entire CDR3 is CASSSRAGGTETLYF.

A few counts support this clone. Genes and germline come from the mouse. Partial CDR3 DNA: TGTGCCAGCAGTGTCACGACAAATAGTGCAGAA. Protein: CASSVTTNSAE. The CDR3 reads in full as CASSVTTNSAETLYF. The chain couples TRBV13-3 to TRBJ2-3; D is ambiguous. The read comes to an end 4 residues before the CDR3 does, leaving the germline J gene to fill in the end. Trimming took 3 bases from V and 0 from J, leaving 11 bases between them. Germline V gives CDR1 NNHDY, CDR2 SYVADS. This CDR3 contains 15 residues.

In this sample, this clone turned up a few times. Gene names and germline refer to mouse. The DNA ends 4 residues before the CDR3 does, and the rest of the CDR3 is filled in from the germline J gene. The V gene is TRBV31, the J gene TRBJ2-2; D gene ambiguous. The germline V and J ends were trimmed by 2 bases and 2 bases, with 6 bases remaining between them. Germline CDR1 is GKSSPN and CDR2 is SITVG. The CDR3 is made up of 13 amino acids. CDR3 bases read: TGTGCCTGGAGTGAGGGTAACACCGGG. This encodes CAWSEGNTG. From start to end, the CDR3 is CAWSEGNTGQLYF.

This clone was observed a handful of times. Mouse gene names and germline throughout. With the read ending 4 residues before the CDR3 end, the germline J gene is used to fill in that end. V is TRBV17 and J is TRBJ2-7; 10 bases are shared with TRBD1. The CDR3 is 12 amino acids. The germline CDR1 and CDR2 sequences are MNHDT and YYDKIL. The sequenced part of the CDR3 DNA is TGTGCCCGGGACAGGGGCCCCTAT. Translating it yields CARDRGPY. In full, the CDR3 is CARDRGPYEQYF. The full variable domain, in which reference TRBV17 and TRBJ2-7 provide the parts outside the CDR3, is DTTVKQNPRYKLARVGKPVNLICSQTMNHDTMYWYQKKPNQAPKLLLFYYDKILNREADTFEKFQSSRPNNSFCSLYIGSAGLEYSAMYLCARDRGPYEQYFGPGTRLTVL.

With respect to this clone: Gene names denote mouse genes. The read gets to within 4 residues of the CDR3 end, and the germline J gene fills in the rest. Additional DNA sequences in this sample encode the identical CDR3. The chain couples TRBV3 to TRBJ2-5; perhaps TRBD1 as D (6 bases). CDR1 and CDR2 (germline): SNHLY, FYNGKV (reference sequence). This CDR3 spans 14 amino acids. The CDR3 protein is CASSLAPGEDTQYF. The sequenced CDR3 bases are TGTGCCAGCAGCTTAGCGCCAGGGGAGGAC.

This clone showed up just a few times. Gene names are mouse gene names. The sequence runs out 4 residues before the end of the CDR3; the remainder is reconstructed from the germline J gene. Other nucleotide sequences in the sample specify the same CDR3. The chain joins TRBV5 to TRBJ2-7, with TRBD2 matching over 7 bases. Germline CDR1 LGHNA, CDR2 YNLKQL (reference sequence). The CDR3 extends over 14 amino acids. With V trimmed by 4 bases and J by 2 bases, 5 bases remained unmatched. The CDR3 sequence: CASSPSGGTYEQYF. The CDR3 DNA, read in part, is TGTGCCAGCAGCCCCTCTGGGGGAACCTAT.

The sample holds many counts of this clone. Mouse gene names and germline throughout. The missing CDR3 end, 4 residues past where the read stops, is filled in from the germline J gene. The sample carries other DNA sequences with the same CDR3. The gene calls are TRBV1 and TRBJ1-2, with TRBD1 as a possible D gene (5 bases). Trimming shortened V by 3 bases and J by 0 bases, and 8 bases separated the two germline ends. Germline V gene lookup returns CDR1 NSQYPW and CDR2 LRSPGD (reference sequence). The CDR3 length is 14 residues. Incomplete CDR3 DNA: TGCACCTGCAGTGCTCAGGGTTCAAACTCC. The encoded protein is CTCSAQGSNS. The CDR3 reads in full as CTCSAQGSNSDYTF.

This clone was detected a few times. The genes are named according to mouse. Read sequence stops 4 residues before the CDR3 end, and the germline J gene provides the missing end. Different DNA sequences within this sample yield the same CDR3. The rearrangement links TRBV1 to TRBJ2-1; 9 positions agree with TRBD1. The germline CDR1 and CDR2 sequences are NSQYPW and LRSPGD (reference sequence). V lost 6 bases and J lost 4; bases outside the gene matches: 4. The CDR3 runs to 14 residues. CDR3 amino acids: CTCSPGQGYAEQFF. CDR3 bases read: TGCACCTGCAGCCCGGGACAGGGTTATGCT. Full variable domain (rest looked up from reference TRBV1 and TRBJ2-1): VTLLEQNPRWRLVPRGQAVNLRCILKNSQYPWMSWYQQDLQKQLQWLFTLRSPGDKEVKSLPGADYLATRVTDTELRLQVANMSQGRTLYCTCSPGQGYAEQFFGPGTRLTVL.

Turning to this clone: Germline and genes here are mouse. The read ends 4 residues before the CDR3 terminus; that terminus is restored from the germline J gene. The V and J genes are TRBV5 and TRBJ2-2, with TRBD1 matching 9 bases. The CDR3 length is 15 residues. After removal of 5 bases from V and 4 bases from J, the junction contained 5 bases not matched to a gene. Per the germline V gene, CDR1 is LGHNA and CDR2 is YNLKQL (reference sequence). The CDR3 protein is CASSSGQGGTGQLYF. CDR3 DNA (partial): TGTGCCAGCAGCTCGGGACAGGGAGGCACCGGG.

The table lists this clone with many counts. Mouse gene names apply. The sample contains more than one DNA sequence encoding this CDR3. The CDR3 spells CASSPGQNTEVFF. The sequenced CDR3 bases are TGTGCCAGCAGCCCGGGACAAAACACA. V is TRBV13-1 and J is TRBJ1-1; D is possibly TRBD1 (6 bases). The CDR3 is cut off 4 residues early in the read; its end comes from the germline J gene. Per germline, CDR1 NSHNY and CDR2 SYGAGN. This CDR3 has 13 amino acids. The germline V and J ends were trimmed by 5 bases and 1 base, with 9 bases remaining between them.

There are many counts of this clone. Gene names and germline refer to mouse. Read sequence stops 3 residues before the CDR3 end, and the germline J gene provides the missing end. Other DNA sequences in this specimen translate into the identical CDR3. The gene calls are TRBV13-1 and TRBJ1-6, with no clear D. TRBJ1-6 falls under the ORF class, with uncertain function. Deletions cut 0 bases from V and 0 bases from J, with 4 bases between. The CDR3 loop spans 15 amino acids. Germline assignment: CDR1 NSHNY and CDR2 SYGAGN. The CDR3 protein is CASSDEGSYNSPLYF. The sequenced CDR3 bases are TGTGCCAGCAGTGATGAGGGTTCCTATAATTCGCCC.

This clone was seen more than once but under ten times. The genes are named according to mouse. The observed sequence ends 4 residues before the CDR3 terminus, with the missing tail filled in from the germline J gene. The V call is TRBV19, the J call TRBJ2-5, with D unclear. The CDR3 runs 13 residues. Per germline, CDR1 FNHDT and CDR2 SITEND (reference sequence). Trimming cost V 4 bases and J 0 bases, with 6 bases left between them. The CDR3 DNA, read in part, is TGTGCCAGCAGTCTGAGTAACCAAGAC. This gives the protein CASSLSNQD. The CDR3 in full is CASSLSNQDTQYF.

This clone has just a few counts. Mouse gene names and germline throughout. The part of the CDR3 DNA that was read is TGTGCCAGCAGTGATACTCCTGGGAGCTAT. This sequence encodes CASSDTPGSY. In full, the CDR3 reads CASSDTPGSYEQYF. This sequence joins TRBV13-1 and TRBJ2-7; tentatively, D is TRBD2 (5 bases). From the germline J gene comes the end of the CDR3, since the read stops 4 residues before it. CDR3 length equals 14 residues. The V and J ends lost 1 base and 3 bases respectively, with 11 bases between them. Per germline, CDR1 NSHNY and CDR2 SYGAGN.

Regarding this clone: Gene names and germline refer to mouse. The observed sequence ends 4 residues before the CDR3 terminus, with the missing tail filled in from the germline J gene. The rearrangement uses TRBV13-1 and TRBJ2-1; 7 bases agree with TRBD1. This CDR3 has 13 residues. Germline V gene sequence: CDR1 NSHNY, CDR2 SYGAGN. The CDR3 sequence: CASSEVRGAEQFF. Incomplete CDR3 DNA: TGTGCCAGCAGTGAAGTCAGGGGGGCT.

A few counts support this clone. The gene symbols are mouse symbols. The covered CDR3 bases are TGTGCCAGCAGTGAGGGGACAGGGGCCTCC. This gives the protein CASSEGTGAS. The entire CDR3 protein is CASSEGTGASDYTF. This chain joins TRBV13-1 and TRBJ1-2, with 10 bases fitting TRBD1. Read data end 4 residues before the CDR3 end; the end is taken from the germline J gene. Germline CDR1 is NSHNY and CDR2 is SYGAGN. The CDR3 runs 14 residues. The trim removed 2 bases at V and 4 bases at J, leaving 2 bases unmatched.

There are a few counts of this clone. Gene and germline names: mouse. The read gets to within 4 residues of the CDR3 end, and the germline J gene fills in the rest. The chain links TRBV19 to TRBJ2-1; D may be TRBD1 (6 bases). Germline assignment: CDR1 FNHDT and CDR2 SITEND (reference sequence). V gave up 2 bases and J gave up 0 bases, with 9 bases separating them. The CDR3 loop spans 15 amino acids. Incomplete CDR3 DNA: TGTGCCAGCAGTATGCTGGACAGTAACTATGCT. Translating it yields CASSMLDSNYA. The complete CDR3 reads CASSMLDSNYAEQFF.

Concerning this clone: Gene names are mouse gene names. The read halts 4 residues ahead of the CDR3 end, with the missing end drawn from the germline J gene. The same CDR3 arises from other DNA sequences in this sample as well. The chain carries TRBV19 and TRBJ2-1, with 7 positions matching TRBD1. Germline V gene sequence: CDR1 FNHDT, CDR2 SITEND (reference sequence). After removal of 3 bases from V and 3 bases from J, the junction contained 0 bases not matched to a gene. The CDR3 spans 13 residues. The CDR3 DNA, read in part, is TGTGCCAGCAGTAGGACAGGCTATGCT. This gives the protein CASSRTGYA. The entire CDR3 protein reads CASSRTGYAEQFF.

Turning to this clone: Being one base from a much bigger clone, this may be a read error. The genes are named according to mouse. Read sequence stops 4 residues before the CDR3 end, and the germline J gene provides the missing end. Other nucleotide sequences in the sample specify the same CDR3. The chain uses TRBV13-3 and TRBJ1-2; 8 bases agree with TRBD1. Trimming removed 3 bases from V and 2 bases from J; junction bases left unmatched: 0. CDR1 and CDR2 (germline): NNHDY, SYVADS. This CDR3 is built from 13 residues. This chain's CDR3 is CASSGQGNSDYTF. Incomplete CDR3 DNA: TGTGCCAGCAGTGGACAGGGGAACTCC.

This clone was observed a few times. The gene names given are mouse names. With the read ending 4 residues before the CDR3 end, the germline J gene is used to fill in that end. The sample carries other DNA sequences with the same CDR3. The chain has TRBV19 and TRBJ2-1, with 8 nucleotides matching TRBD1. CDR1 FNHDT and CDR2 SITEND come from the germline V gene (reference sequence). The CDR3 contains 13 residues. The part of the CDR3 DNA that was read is TGTGCCAGCAGTATCAGGGGGCGCGCT. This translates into CASSIRGRA. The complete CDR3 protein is CASSIRGRAEQFF.

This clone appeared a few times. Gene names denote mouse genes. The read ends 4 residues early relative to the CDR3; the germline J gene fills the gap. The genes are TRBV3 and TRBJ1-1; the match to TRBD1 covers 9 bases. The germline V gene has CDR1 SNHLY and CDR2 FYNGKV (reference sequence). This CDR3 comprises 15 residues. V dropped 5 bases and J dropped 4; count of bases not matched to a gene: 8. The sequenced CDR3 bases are TGTGCCAGCAGCCTCCCTAGACAGGGGGGCACA. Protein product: CASSLPRQGGT. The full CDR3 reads CASSLPRQGGTEVFF.

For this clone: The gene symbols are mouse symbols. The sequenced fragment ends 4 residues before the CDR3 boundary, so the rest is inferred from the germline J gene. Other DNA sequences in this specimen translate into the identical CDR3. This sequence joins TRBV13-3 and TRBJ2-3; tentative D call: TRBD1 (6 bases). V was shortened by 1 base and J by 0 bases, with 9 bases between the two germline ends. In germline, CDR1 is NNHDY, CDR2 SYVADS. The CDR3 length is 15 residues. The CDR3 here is CASSDRTASAETLYF. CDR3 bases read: TGTGCCAGCAGTGATCGGACAGCTAGTGCAGAA.

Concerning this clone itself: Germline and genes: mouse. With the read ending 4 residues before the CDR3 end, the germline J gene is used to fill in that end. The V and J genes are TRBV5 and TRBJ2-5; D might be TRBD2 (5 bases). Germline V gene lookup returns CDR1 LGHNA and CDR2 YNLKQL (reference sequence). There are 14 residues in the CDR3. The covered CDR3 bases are TGTGCCAGCAGCCAAACGATTGGGGAAGAC. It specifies CASSQTIGED. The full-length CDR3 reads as CASSQTIGEDTQYF.

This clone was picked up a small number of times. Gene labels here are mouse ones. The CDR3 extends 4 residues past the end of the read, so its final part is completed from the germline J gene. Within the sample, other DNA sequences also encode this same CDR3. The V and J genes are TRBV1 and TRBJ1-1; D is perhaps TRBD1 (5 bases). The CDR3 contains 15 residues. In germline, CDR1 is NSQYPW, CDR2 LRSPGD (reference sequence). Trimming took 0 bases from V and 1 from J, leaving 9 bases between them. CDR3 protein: CTCSADWGGNTEVFF. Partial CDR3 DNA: TGCACCTGCAGTGCAGATTGGGGGGGAAACACA.

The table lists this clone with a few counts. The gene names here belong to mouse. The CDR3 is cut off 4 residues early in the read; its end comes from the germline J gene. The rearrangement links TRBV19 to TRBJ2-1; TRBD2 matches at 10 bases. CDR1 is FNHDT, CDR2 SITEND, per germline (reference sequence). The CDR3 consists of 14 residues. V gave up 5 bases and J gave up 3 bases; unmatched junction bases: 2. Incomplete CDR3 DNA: TGTGCCAGCAGGCGGGACTGGGGCTATGCT. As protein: CASRRDWGYA. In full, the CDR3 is CASRRDWGYAEQFF. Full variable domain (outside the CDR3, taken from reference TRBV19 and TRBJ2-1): GGIITQTPKFLIGQEGQKLTLKCQQNFNHDTMYWYRQDSGKGLRLIYYSITENDLQKGDLSEGYDASREKKSSFSLTVTSAQKNEMAVFLCASRRDWGYAEQFFGPGTRLTVL.

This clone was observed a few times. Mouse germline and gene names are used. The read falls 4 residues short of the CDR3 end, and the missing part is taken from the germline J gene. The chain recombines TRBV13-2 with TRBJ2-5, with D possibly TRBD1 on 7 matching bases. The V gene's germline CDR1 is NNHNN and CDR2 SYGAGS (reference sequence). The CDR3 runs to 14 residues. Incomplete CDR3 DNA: TGTGCCAGCGGTGATGCGAGGGGGCGCGAC. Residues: CASGDARGRD. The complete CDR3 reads CASGDARGRDTQYF.